These 10 T cell receptor beta chains were sequenced from one sample in a study of blood T cell repertoires in COVID-19. Only in-frame clones appear in the TCRdb table, and some are missing; sequencing was by immunoSEQ multiplex PCR. The sample has roughly 260,000 clones; 86% are singletons. Sequencing was done on a sample of peripheral blood. These receptors came from a man aged 40-55 years who had recovered from COVID-19.

The rearrangement joins TRBV4-3 to TRBJ2-3; 8 bases are shared with TRBD2. This CDR3 comprises 17 residues. Losses at the gene ends were 1 base for V and 6 bases for J; bases not matched to a gene: 12. The V gene's germline CDR1 is LGHNA and CDR2 YSLEER. Written as DNA, the CDR3 is TGCGCCAGCAGCCAAGGAGCTGGACTAGCCCCGGGGGATACGCAGTATTTT. This codes for CASSQGAGLAPGDTQYF.

This clone occurred once. The chain uses TRBV9 and TRBJ2-3; 7 bases match TRBD1. V lost 0 bases and J lost 1; bases outside the gene matches: 2. The CDR3 is 15 amino acids. Germline V gene sequence: CDR1 SGDLS, CDR2 YYNGEE. The CDR3 sequence is CASSVEGAGTDTQYF. CDR3 DNA sequence: TGTGCCAGCAGCGTAGAGGGGGCCGGCACAGATACGCAGTATTTT.

V is TRBV7-9 and J is TRBJ2-5; possibly TRBD1 for D (6 bases). Between the trimmed V and J ends, which lost 5 bases and 0 bases, there was a span of 13 bases. Looked up from germline, CDR1 is SEHNR and CDR2 is FQNEAQ (reference sequence). The CDR3 extends over 15 amino acids. CDR3 protein: CASSLTGGDQETQYF. The CDR3 coding sequence is TGTGCCAGCAGCCTGACAGGTGGGGACCAAGAGACCCAGTACTTC.

The count of this clone is one. V is TRBV6-5 and J is TRBJ1-1, with 7 bases identical to TRBD1. CDR3 length equals 15 residues. The ends lost 3 bases at V and 3 bases at J; junction bases unmatched: 7. CDR1 is MNHEY and CDR2 is SVGAGI in the germline V gene. The CDR3 region is CASSYYRGGDTEAFF. As DNA, the CDR3 is TGTGCCAGCAGTTATTACAGGGGTGGGGACACTGAAGCTTTCTTT.

The chain has TRBV7-8 and TRBJ2-7, with a tentative D call TRBD1 (5 bases). The CDR3 loop spans 15 amino acids. Germline CDR1 SGHVS, CDR2 FQNEAQ. Trimming removed 3 bases at V and 3 bases at J, with 15 bases between. Here the CDR3 reads CASSFGDSELYEQYF. The CDR3 DNA is TGTGCCAGCAGCTTCGGAGACAGTGAACTCTACGAGCAGTACTTC. The variable domain in full, completed from reference TRBV7-8 and TRBJ2-7, reads GAGVSQSPRYKVAKRGQDVALRCDPISGHVSLFWYQQALGQGPEFLTYFQNEAQLDKSGLPSDRFFAERPEGSVSTLKIQRTQQEDSAVYLCASSFGDSELYEQYFGPGTRLTVT.

This chain connects TRBV4-1 to TRBJ1-1; the D gene is possibly TRBD1 (5 bases). CDR3 length: 15 amino acids. Germline V gene data show CDR1 as MGHRA and CDR2 as YSYEKL. With 1 base removed from V and 4 bases from J, the gap between germline ends came to 13 bases. The CDR3 sequence: CASSQVGGAGTEAFF. For the CDR3, the DNA is TGCGCCAGCAGCCAAGTGGGGGGTGCGGGCACTGAAGCTTTCTTT.

The chain is built from TRBV6-2 or TRBV6-3 and TRBJ2-7; the D is unclear. V was trimmed by 6 bases and J by 6 bases, leaving 24 bases between them. Germline V gene lookup returns CDR1 MNHEY and CDR2 SVGEGT. This CDR3 is 16 amino acids long. The DNA for the CDR3 is TGTGCCAGCAGCCGCCCGACTGAGGTGGTTCCGGGCGAGCAGTACTTC. This sequence encodes CASSRPTEVVPGEQYF.

This chain connects TRBV7-8 to TRBJ1-3; 8 bases align to TRBD1. The CDR3 is made up of 14 amino acids. Germline lookup yields CDR1 SGHVS and CDR2 FQNEAQ. The V gene end was trimmed by 10 bases and the J gene end by 5 bases; junction bases not matched to a gene: 10. CDR3 amino acids: CATQGGTGRNTIYF. The CDR3 coding sequence is TGTGCCACACAGGGCGGGACAGGAAGAAACACCATATATTTT.

The chain links TRBV29-1 to TRBJ2-1, with 10 bases lining up with TRBD2. The ends lost 4 bases at V and 4 bases at J; junction bases unmatched: 4. CDR1 and CDR2 from the germline V gene are SQVTM and ANQGSEA. The CDR3 is made up of 14 amino acids. The CDR3 DNA is TGCAGCGTTGCAAGACTAGCGGGTTACAATGAGCAGTTCTTC. Its protein is CSVARLAGYNEQFF.

This sequence joins TRBV7-2 and TRBJ2-7; D ambiguous. The CDR3 length is 13 residues. Trimming left V 3 bases short and J 2 bases short, with 8 bases between. Germline lookup yields CDR1 SGHTA and CDR2 FQGNSA. CDR3: CASSLVQTYEQYF. CDR3 coding DNA: TGTGCCAGCAGCTTGGTGCAGACCTACGAGCAGTACTTC.